The 30 T cell receptor beta chains in this list originate from one sample, sequenced in a study of blood T cell repertoires in COVID-19. Measured with immunoSEQ multiplex PCR; TCRdb has only the in-frame clones, and not every one. The repertoire includes 37,000 or so clones, about 85% of them detected once, and approximately 30% sits in the top ten. The sample consisted of peripheral blood. The receptors derive from a man of 80 years or more with active or convalescent COVID-19.

This clone turned up a few times. This chain links TRBV4-3 with TRBJ2-5; 8 positions match TRBD2. Per the germline V gene, CDR1 is LGHNA and CDR2 is YSLEER. The J segment lost 6 bases and the V segment lost 4 bases, leaving 4 bases of the junction unmatched. The CDR3 sequence is 13 residues long. The CDR3 is CASSPGGVQTQYF. CDR3 nucleotide sequence: TGCGCCAGCAGCCCGGGAGGGGTGCAGACCCAGTACTTC.

V usage is TRBV9 and J usage is TRBJ2-7, with 9 bases that match TRBD1. The CDR3 covers 15 residues. The germline gives CDR1 SGDLS, CDR2 YYNGEE. J gave up 2 bases and V 3 bases, and 6 bases lay outside the gene matches. CDR3 sequence (DNA): TGTGCCAGCAGCGCCGGACAGGGGTTAACCTACGAGCAGTACTTC. The encoded protein is CASSAGQGLTYEQYF.

The rearrangement uses TRBV27 and TRBJ2-7, with D possibly matching TRBD1 (6 bases). The CDR3 covers 16 residues. CDR1 MNHEY and CDR2 SMNVEV come from the germline V gene (reference sequence). V lost 6 bases, J lost 3 bases, and 21 bases lay in between. CDR3 sequence (DNA): TGTGCCAGCAGCTTACACTACAGGGATTGGGGCTACGAGCAGTACTTC. Translated, it gives CASSLHYRDWGYEQYF.

This clone was observed a few times. V gene TRBV9 combines with J gene TRBJ2-1; 10 bases line up with TRBD1. The length of the CDR3 is 14 residues. The germline V gene has CDR1 SGDLS and CDR2 YYNGEE. The V segment lost 2 bases and the J segment 8 bases; nucleotides outside the gene matches: 4. The CDR3 DNA follows: TGTGCCAGCAGCGTCAGGACAGGGGGTTATGAGCAGTTCTTC. It yields the protein CASSVRTGGYEQFF. Using reference TRBV9 and TRBJ2-1 for the parts outside the CDR3, the full variable domain is DSGVTQTPKHLITATGQRVTLRCSPRSGDLSVYWYQQSLDQGLQFLIQYYNGEERAKGNILERFSAQQFPDLHSELNLSSLELGDSALYFCASSVRTGGYEQFFGPGTRLTVL.

The CDR3 DNA reads TGCAGCGCAACGGAGGGAACTAACTATGGCTACACCTTC. Residues: CSATEGTNYGYTF. V is TRBV29-1 and J is TRBJ1-2, with D uncertain. The CDR3 has 13 residues. Germline V gives CDR1 SQVTM, CDR2 ANQGSEA. V was cut by 7 bases and J by 0 bases, with 12 bases left in between.

The sample holds a few counts of this clone. V gene TRBV11-2 combines with J gene TRBJ2-7; no reliable D call. The CDR3 runs to 12 residues. Germline lookup yields CDR1 SGHAT and CDR2 FQNNGV. Trimming stripped 1 base from V and 7 bases from J, with 8 bases between. This chain's CDR3 is CASSLGFEEQYF. The CDR3 nucleotides read TGTGCCAGCAGCTTAGGGTTTGAGGAGCAGTACTTC.

The chain links TRBV27 to TRBJ2-5; 9 nucleotides align to TRBD1. Germline CDR1 reads MNHEY; CDR2 reads SMNVEV (reference sequence). V shed 8 bases and J 5 bases; nucleotides not matched to a gene: 9. The CDR3 covers 14 residues. Here the CDR3 DNA reads TGTGCCAGCCGGACGGACAGGGGCTGGGAGACCCAGTACTTC. Its protein is CASRTDRGWETQYF.

The chain recombines TRBV9 with TRBJ2-1; TRBD1 matches 9 bases. The CDR3 has 17 residues. With V trimmed by 3 bases and J by 11 bases, 18 bases remained unmatched. The germline V gene encodes CDR1 SGDLS and CDR2 YYNGEE. CDR3 protein: CASSAYHRDREGSQQFF. CDR3 sequence (DNA): TGTGCCAGCAGCGCGTATCACCGGGACAGGGAAGGTTCACAGCAGTTCTTC. The variable domain in full, completed from reference TRBV9 and TRBJ2-1, reads DSGVTQTPKHLITATGQRVTLRCSPRSGDLSVYWYQQSLDQGLQFLIQYYNGEERAKGNILERFSAQQFPDLHSELNLSSLELGDSALYFCASSAYHRDREGSQQFFGPGTRLTVL.

This clone appeared a single time. V and J are TRBV2 and TRBJ2-1; D is uncertain. Trimming took 4 bases from V and 5 from J, leaving 12 bases between them. This CDR3 comprises 14 residues. CDR1 and CDR2 (germline): SNHLY, FYNNEI. The CDR3 loop is CASSAVYRDNEQFF. CDR3 bases: TGTGCCAGCAGTGCGGTTTACAGAGACAATGAGCAGTTCTTC.

V gene TRBV7-7 combines with J gene TRBJ2-5; 8 bases are shared with TRBD2. V dropped 6 bases and J dropped 2; count of bases not matched to a gene: 11. The CDR3 has 16 amino acids. Germline CDR1 reads SSHAT; CDR2 reads FNYEAQ (reference sequence). CDR3 nucleotides: TGTGCCAGCAGTGCCACGGGGGGGAAGGTACAAGAGACCCAGTACTTC. This sequence encodes CASSATGGKVQETQYF.

The J gene is TRBJ2-3, the V gene TRBV30, with a tentative D call TRBD1 (6 bases). The CDR3 sequence is 15 residues long. The ends were cut back, 4 bases at V and 4 bases at J, with 18 bases in the middle. CDR1 GTSNPN and CDR2 SVGIG come from the germline V gene (reference sequence). The CDR3 DNA reads as TGTGCCTGGACTGCCTTAGGGGACATGGCAGATACGCAGTATTTT. Protein sequence: CAWTALGDMADTQYF.

The rearrangement uses TRBV12-3 or TRBV12-4 and TRBJ1-1, with a weak D call TRBD1 (5 bases). Between the trimmed V and J ends, which lost 8 bases and 4 bases, there was a span of 14 bases. This CDR3 region has 13 residues. The CDR3 DNA follows: TGTGCCAGCGTGTACGCGGGGGGCACTGAAGCTTTCTTT. Protein sequence: CASVYAGGTEAFF.

The CDR3 DNA reads as TGCAGTGCTCGGAGGGACACTGAAGCTTTCTTT. Its protein product is CSARRDTEAFF. The chain is built from TRBV20-1 and TRBJ1-1; no definite D call. V was clipped by 5 bases and J by 3 bases, with 7 bases between them. The CDR3 loop spans 11 amino acids. Germline V gene sequence: CDR1 DFQATT, CDR2 SNEGSKA (reference sequence).

V gene TRBV4-3 combines with J gene TRBJ1-2; tentatively, D is TRBD1 (6 bases). Germline-derived CDR1 and CDR2 are LGHNA and YSLEER. Deletions cut 1 base from V and 5 bases from J, with 17 bases between. This CDR3 has 16 amino acids. In DNA, the CDR3 is TGCGCCAGCAGCCAAGTACAGGGAGATCGAGAATATGGCTACACCTTC. This translates into CASSQVQGDREYGYTF.

The CDR3 nucleotides are TGTGCCAGTAGTATCCAGTATAACACCGGGGAGCTGTTTTTT. Amino acid sequence: CASSIQYNTGELFF. This chain uses TRBV19 with TRBJ2-2; no reliable D call. The CDR3 is 14 residues long. Germline CDR1 and CDR2: LNHDA and SQIVND (reference sequence). V lost 3 bases, J lost 2 bases, and 7 bases lay in between.

The DNA for the CDR3 is TGTGCCAGCGCAGGACAGTTTGGAAACACCATATATTTT. Its translation is CASAGQFGNTIYF. The chain carries TRBV7-2 and TRBJ1-3; D may be TRBD1 (6 bases). The CDR3 runs 13 residues. Trimming removed 8 bases at V and 3 bases at J, with 11 bases between. The germline CDR1 and CDR2 sequences are SGHTA and FQGNSA. Supplemented by reference TRBV7-2 and TRBJ1-3, the full variable domain reads GAGVSQSPSNKVTEKGKDVELRCDPISGHTALYWYRQSLGQGLEFLIYFQGNSAPDKSGLPSDRFSAERTGGSVSTLTIQRTQQEDSAVYLCASAGQFGNTIYFGEGSWLTVV.

The genes are TRBV5-4 and TRBJ2-7, with a possible D match to TRBD2 (6 bases). The CDR3 spans 12 residues. CDR1 is SGHNT, CDR2 YYREEE, per germline (reference sequence). V lost 4 bases, J lost 4 bases, and 9 bases lay in between. The CDR3 loop is CASSPEGYEQYF. The CDR3 region has the DNA TGTGCCAGCAGCCCGGAGGGATACGAGCAGTACTTC.

The chain is built from TRBV27 and TRBJ1-2, with D perhaps matching TRBD1 (6 bases). The CDR3 contains 13 residues. Germline values: CDR1 MNHEY, CDR2 SMNVEV (reference sequence). Trimming pared 6 bases from V and 4 bases from J, leaving 12 bases between. The CDR3 sequence is CASSPGQLYGYTF. The DNA of the CDR3 is TGTGCCAGCAGCCCGGGACAACTCTATGGCTACACCTTC.

The chain uses TRBV7-8 and TRBJ2-4; 10 positions agree with TRBD2. Germline V gene lookup returns CDR1 SGHVS and CDR2 FQNEAQ. This CDR3 contains 18 residues. The junction had 6 bases not matched to a gene; V was cut back by 1 base and J by 0 bases. The CDR3 nucleotides are TGTGCCAGCAGCTTAGTGGCTAGCGGGGGACTAGCCAAAAACATTCAGTACTTC. Translating gives CASSLVASGGLAKNIQYF.

The rearrangement links TRBV7-2 to TRBJ2-4; tentatively, D is TRBD2 (6 bases). This CDR3 contains 14 residues. Trimming removed 1 base from V and 8 bases from J, with 12 bases in between. CDR1 is SGHTA, CDR2 FQGNSA, per germline. The chain's CDR3 is CASSLEPRGYIQYF. The CDR3 DNA reads TGTGCCAGCAGCTTAGAACCACGGGGGTACATTCAGTACTTC.

The chain recombines TRBV11-2 with TRBJ2-2, with 8 bases lining up with TRBD2. V was pared by 5 bases and J by 4 bases, with 3 bases of the junction left unmatched. CDR1 is SGHAT and CDR2 is FQNNGV in the germline V gene. This CDR3 is 14 amino acids long. The CDR3 sequence is CASSPAGVTGELFF. The CDR3 region has the DNA TGTGCCAGCAGCCCAGCGGGGGTCACCGGGGAGCTGTTTTTT.

The rearrangement links TRBV14 to TRBJ1-2, with a tentative D call TRBD1 (6 bases). CDR1 SGHDN and CDR2 FVKESK come from the germline V gene. The CDR3 runs to 16 residues. Deletions cut 1 base from V and 3 bases from J, with 15 bases between. The CDR3 here is CASSQVQGNRYYGYTF. Written as DNA, the CDR3 is TGTGCCAGCAGCCAAGTTCAGGGGAACAGATACTATGGCTACACCTTC. The full variable domain, in which reference TRBV14 and TRBJ1-2 provide the parts outside the CDR3, is EAGVTQFPSHSVIEKGQTVTLRCDPISGHDNLYWYRRVMGKEIKFLLHFVKESKQDESGMPNNRFLAERTGGTYSTLKVQPAELEDSGVYFCASSQVQGNRYYGYTFGSGTRLTVV.

This chain joins TRBV9 and TRBJ2-3; 10 bases fit TRBD1. The CDR3 is made up of 15 amino acids. V lost 8 bases and J lost 1; bases outside the gene matches: 7. Per germline, CDR1 SGDLS and CDR2 YYNGEE. The CDR3 sequence: CASASGTGGTDTQYF. The DNA for the CDR3 is TGTGCCAGTGCCTCCGGGACAGGGGGCACAGATACGCAGTATTTT.

This sequence joins TRBV5-1 and TRBJ2-3, with TRBD1 matching 10 bases. The V segment lost 4 bases and the J segment 6 bases; nucleotides outside the gene matches: 5. The CDR3 spans 14 residues. Germline V CDR1 and CDR2: SGHRS, YFSETQ. CDR3 residues: CASSAGQGTDTQYF. CDR3 bases: TGCGCCAGCAGCGCGGGACAGGGGACGGATACGCAGTATTTT.

The chain joins TRBV4-1 to TRBJ1-1; tentative D call: TRBD1 (5 bases). V was pared by 0 bases and J by 10 bases, with 18 bases between. Germline-derived CDR1 and CDR2 are MGHRA and YSYEKL. This CDR3 has 15 residues. The CDR3 nucleotides are TGCGCCAGCAGCCAAGATTGGGCAGGGCCAAGTGTAGCTTTCTTT. Translated, it gives CASSQDWAGPSVAFF.

The chain uses TRBV7-7 and TRBJ2-3, with 7 nucleotides matching TRBD2. This CDR3 is built from 16 residues. After removal of 2 bases from V and 2 bases from J, the junction contained 7 bases not matched to a gene. The germline V gene has CDR1 SSHAT and CDR2 FNYEAQ (reference sequence). In nucleotides, the CDR3 is TGTGCCAGCAGCTTAAGGCCCGGGGGGTCCACAGATACGCAGTATTTT. This codes for CASSLRPGGSTDTQYF.

The chain joins TRBV3-1 (or the pseudogene TRBV3-2) to TRBJ1-3, with a possible D match to TRBD1 (6 bases). The germline V gene has CDR1 LGHDT and CDR2 YNNKEL (reference sequence). V was clipped by 7 bases and J by 0 bases, with 28 bases between them. The CDR3 sequence is 20 residues long. Here the CDR3 reads CASNPFGQSTRLRSGNTIYF. The DNA of the CDR3 is TGTGCCAGCAACCCTTTCGGACAGAGTACAAGGTTACGCTCTGGAAACACCATATATTTT.

CDR3 sequence reads: CASSWTANQPQHF. The CDR3, as DNA: TGTGCCAGCAGTTGGACAGCGAATCAGCCCCAGCATTTT. The V call is TRBV6-2 or TRBV6-3, the J call TRBJ1-5, with D possibly being TRBD1 (6 bases). The CDR3 covers 13 residues. The germline gives CDR1 MNHEY, CDR2 SVGEGT. Trimming shortened V by 4 bases and J by 4 bases, and 8 bases separated the two germline ends.

The V and J genes are TRBV3-1 (or the pseudogene TRBV3-2) and TRBJ2-3; maybe TRBD1 (5 bases). The CDR3 is 16 residues long. Trimming stripped 1 base from V and 3 bases from J, with 14 bases between. Germline CDR1 reads LGHDT; CDR2 reads YNNKEL (reference sequence). The CDR3 DNA reads TGTGCCAGCAGCCAAGGAGACAGTTATAGGACAGATACGCAGTATTTT. Translated: CASSQGDSYRTDTQYF.

This rearrangement joins TRBV19 to TRBJ1-4; 7 bases line up with TRBD1. Germline CDR1 and CDR2: LNHDA and SQIVND (reference sequence). The CDR3 has 15 residues. Trimming removed 1 base from V and 3 bases from J; junction bases left unmatched: 2. The CDR3 DNA sequence: TGTGCCAGTAGTATAGTTGGGACAGCTAATGAAAAACTGTTTTTT. It is translated as CASSIVGTANEKLFF.